The 27 T cell receptor beta chains listed next were all sequenced from one sample in a study of T cell responses to AZD1222 COVID-19 vaccine. The protocol was immunoSEQ multiplex PCR, while the TCRdb copy is restricted to in-frame clones and leaves out a portion. The data show about 220,000 clones, about 92% seen once. This specimen was peripheral blood, taken on day 0 of MenACWY control vaccination. All receptors come from an adult in good health.

This rearrangement joins TRBV5-1 to TRBJ2-6; a possible D gene is TRBD1 (5 bases). The CDR3 contains 15 residues. The V end lost 4 bases, the J end lost 0 bases, and 8 bases lay between the germline ends. Germline CDR1 SGHRS, CDR2 YFSETQ. The CDR3 coding sequence is TGCGCCAGCAGCAGCAGGGTCTCTGGGGCCAACGTCCTGACTTTC. Encoded protein: CASSSRVSGANVLTF.

The DNA for the CDR3 is TGTGCCAGCTCCCTTGCCGGACCGGGGAGAGATACGCAGTATTTT. Translation gives CASSLAGPGRDTQYF. V and J are TRBV6-5 and TRBJ2-3, with a tentative D call TRBD2 (5 bases). Germline V CDR1 and CDR2: MNHEY, SVGAGI. This CDR3 is 15 amino acids long. V was cut by 8 bases and J by 5 bases, with 20 bases left in between.

The rearrangement joins TRBV6-2 or TRBV6-3 to TRBJ2-1, with 9 positions matching TRBD2. The CDR3 length is 15 residues. The junction had 6 bases not matched to a gene; V was cut back by 5 bases and J by 4 bases. The germline V gene encodes CDR1 MNHEY and CDR2 SVGEGT. The chain's CDR3 is CASSAGTSQYNEQFF. In DNA form, the CDR3 reads TGTGCCAGCAGTGCCGGGACTAGCCAGTACAATGAGCAGTTCTTC.

The chain joins TRBV7-2 to TRBJ2-2, with D perhaps TRBD1 or TRBD2 (6 bases each). Trimming pared 4 bases from V and 3 bases from J, leaving 15 bases between. The CDR3 spans 16 residues. Germline V lookup: CDR1 SGHTA, CDR2 FQGNSA. The CDR3 protein is CASSSFRGQYTGELFF. In nucleotides, the CDR3 is TGTGCCAGCAGCTCATTCCGGGGGCAGTACACCGGGGAGCTGTTTTTT. The complete variable domain, with remaining parts taken from reference TRBV7-2 and TRBJ2-2, reads GAGVSQSPSNKVTEKGKDVELRCDPISGHTALYWYRQSLGQGLEFLIYFQGNSAPDKSGLPSDRFSAERTGGSVSTLTIQRTQQEDSAVYLCASSSFRGQYTGELFFGEGSRLTVL.

The chain combines TRBV19 with TRBJ2-5; a possible D gene is TRBD2 (6 bases). The CDR3 spans 15 residues. V shed 5 bases and J shed 6 bases, with 19 bases lying between them. Germline V gene sequence: CDR1 LNHDA, CDR2 SQIVND (reference sequence). The CDR3 loop is CASSPGLLLEKTQYF. DNA of the CDR3: TGTGCCAGTAGTCCGGGACTGCTTCTTGAAAAGACCCAGTACTTC.

V is TRBV5-1 and J is TRBJ2-2; 8 bases fit TRBD2. This CDR3 region has 15 residues. CDR1 is SGHRS, CDR2 YFSETQ, per germline. The V and J ends lost 4 bases and 2 bases, in that order; junction bases with no gene match: 4. CDR3 DNA sequence: TGCGCCAGCAGCCAAGCGGGGGCAAACACCGGGGAGCTGTTTTTT. Its protein is CASSQAGANTGELFF.

This sequence joins TRBV6-5 and TRBJ1-5, with D possibly matching TRBD1 (5 bases). Germline V CDR1 and CDR2: MNHEY, SVGAGI. The CDR3 consists of 14 residues. V lost 6 bases and J 5 bases, leaving 14 bases between the germline ends. CDR3 DNA sequence: TGTGCCAGCAGGCGAACCCAGGGCGATCAGCCCCAGCATTTT. Encoded protein: CASRRTQGDQPQHF.

This chain joins TRBV19 and TRBJ1-2, with a tentative D call TRBD1 (6 bases). V lost 6 bases, J lost 14 bases, and 10 bases lay in between. The CDR3 is 9 residues long. CDR1 is LNHDA, CDR2 SQIVND, per germline (reference sequence). Here the CDR3 reads CASRSGETF. The CDR3 DNA reads as TGTGCCAGTAGGTCAGGGGAAACCTTC.

The chain's CDR3 is CSVEEVTEAFF. CDR3 nucleotide sequence: TGCAGCGTTGAAGAGGTCACTGAAGCTTTCTTT. V usage is TRBV29-1 and J usage is TRBJ1-1; no firm D call. CDR1 is SQVTM, CDR2 ANQGSEA, per germline. V gave up 0 bases and J gave up 4 bases, with 3 bases separating them. This CDR3 is built from 11 residues.

The CDR3 DNA sequence: TGTGCCAGCAGCTCCCGGGACAGTACCTACGAGCAGTACTTC. Its translation: CASSSRDSTYEQYF. The chain uses TRBV11-2 and TRBJ2-7, with 7 bases lining up with TRBD1. The CDR3 runs to 14 residues. CDR1 is SGHAT, CDR2 FQNNGV, per germline. The V segment lost 4 bases and the J segment 2 bases; nucleotides outside the gene matches: 5.

The chain has TRBV5-6 and TRBJ1-2, with D possibly matching TRBD1 (6 bases). With 0 bases removed from V and 3 bases from J, the gap between germline ends came to 15 bases. Per germline, CDR1 SGHDT and CDR2 YYEEEE. CDR3 size: 16 residues. The CDR3, as DNA: TGTGCCAGCAGCTTGGGGGGGCAATTTTCCGACTATGGCTACACCTTC. The encoded protein is CASSLGGQFSDYGYTF. Variable domain in full (rest from reference TRBV5-6 and TRBJ1-2): DAGVTQSPTHLIKTRGQQVTLRCSPKSGHDTVSWYQQALGQGPQFIFQYYEEEERQRGNFPDRFSGHQFPNYSSELNVNALLLGDSALYLCASSLGGQFSDYGYTFGSGTRLTVV.

In its sample, this clone was seen once. This chain links TRBV6-5 with TRBJ2-2; D is uncertain. The CDR3 is 13 amino acids. Germline lookup yields CDR1 MNHEY and CDR2 SVGAGI. The V end was cut by 3 bases, the J end by 6 bases, with 8 bases between. This CDR3 reads CASSYRRPGELFF. The CDR3 bases are TGTGCCAGCAGTTATCGCAGACCCGGGGAGCTGTTTTTT.

The V and J genes are TRBV19 and TRBJ1-2; D is possibly TRBD1 (6 bases). V dropped 5 bases and J dropped 0 bases, with 13 bases sitting between them. The germline CDR1 and CDR2 sequences are LNHDA and SQIVND (reference sequence). The CDR3 contains 15 residues. The CDR3 DNA follows: TGTGCCAGTAGTGCGGGACACCTAGCTAACTATGGCTACACCTTC. Translation gives CASSAGHLANYGYTF.

This chain connects TRBV5-1 to TRBJ2-7; tentatively, D is TRBD1 or TRBD2 (5 bases each). Germline V gives CDR1 SGHRS, CDR2 YFSETQ. This CDR3 has 14 amino acids. Trimming shortened V by 3 bases and J by 1 base, and 11 bases separated the two germline ends. The DNA for the CDR3 is TGCGCCAGCAGCTCGGGGCCAGGATCCTACGAGCAGTACTTC. Protein sequence: CASSSGPGSYEQYF.

In the case of this clone: This CDR3 is also generated by other DNA sequences in the sample. V usage is TRBV2 and J usage is TRBJ2-7, with D unclear. The CDR3 covers 11 residues. Germline CDR1 reads SNHLY; CDR2 reads FYNNEI. Trimming pared 1 base from V and 4 bases from J, leaving 2 bases between. The CDR3 region has the DNA TGTGCCAGCAGTGAAGGGTACGAGCAGTACTTC. Protein: CASSEGYEQYF. Using reference TRBV2 and TRBJ2-7 for the parts outside the CDR3, the full variable domain is EPEVTQTPSHQVTQMGQEVILRCVPISNHLYFYWYRQILGQKVEFLVSFYNNEISEKSEIFDDQFSVERPDGSNFTLKIRSTKLEDSAMYFCASSEGYEQYFGPGTRLTVT.

The chain carries TRBV28 and TRBJ2-7; tentatively, D is TRBD2 (5 bases). The V end lost 2 bases, the J end lost 1 base, and 27 bases lay between the germline ends. In germline, CDR1 is MDHEN, CDR2 SYDVKM. The length of the CDR3 is 20 residues. CDR3 bases: TGTGCCAGCAGTTTACCGGCGCATCGGGGTCTAGCCTTCGGATCCTACGAGCAGTACTTC. This sequence encodes CASSLPAHRGLAFGSYEQYF.

CDR3 DNA: TGTGCCAGTAGTGGATGGACAGCGGGTCGCGGTGGCTACACCTTC. Encoded protein: CASSGWTAGRGGYTF. The V call is TRBV19, the J call TRBJ1-2, with D possibly being TRBD1 (6 bases). With 5 bases removed from V and 7 bases from J, the gap between germline ends came to 20 bases. Germline CDR1 and CDR2: LNHDA and SQIVND (reference sequence). The CDR3 runs to 15 residues. Full variable domain (remainder filled in from reference TRBV19 and TRBJ1-2): DGGITQSPKYLFRKEGQNVTLSCEQNLNHDAMYWYRQDPGQGLRLIYYSQIVNDFQKGDIAEGYSVSREKKESFPLTVTSAQKNPTAFYLCASSGWTAGRGGYTFGSGTRLTVV.

The V call is TRBV7-2, the J call TRBJ2-2; tentative D call: TRBD1 (6 bases). Germline CDR1 SGHTA, CDR2 FQGNSA. CDR3 length: 16 residues. Trimming shortened V by 7 bases and J by 6 bases, and 21 bases separated the two germline ends. The CDR3 region is CASIPSSDRMAGELFF. The CDR3 DNA sequence: TGTGCCAGCATCCCAAGTTCGGACAGAATGGCCGGGGAGCTGTTTTTT.

The gene calls are TRBV10-3 and TRBJ1-4; TRBD1 is a possible D gene (6 bases). The CDR3 spans 13 residues. V lost 4 bases and J 3 bases, leaving 6 bases between the germline ends. CDR1 and CDR2 from the germline V gene are ENHRY and SYGVKD. In nucleotides, the CDR3 is TGTGCCATCAGTGCAGGGGCTAATGAAAAACTGTTTTTT. Its protein is CAISAGANEKLFF.

The chain is built from TRBV28 and TRBJ2-7; D is uncertain. CDR1 and CDR2 (germline): MDHEN, SYDVKM. Between the trimmed V and J ends, which lost 5 bases and 1 base, there was a span of 12 bases. The CDR3 is 14 residues long. CDR3 sequence: CASSLDQVSYEQYF. The CDR3 DNA reads as TGTGCCAGCAGTCTAGACCAGGTTTCCTACGAGCAGTACTTC.

The CDR3 coding sequence is TGTGCCAGCAGCCAAGATCAGGGCAGCAACAATGAGCAGTTCTTC. This gives the protein CASSQDQGSNNEQFF. The chain carries TRBV3-1 (or the pseudogene TRBV3-2) and TRBJ2-1, with D perhaps TRBD1 (5 bases). The germline CDR1 and CDR2 sequences are LGHDT and YNNKEL (reference sequence). V was clipped by 0 bases and J by 5 bases, with 11 bases between them. The CDR3 length is 15 residues.

The chain employs TRBV11-2 and TRBJ1-1, with D uncertain. The CDR3 is 13 amino acids. V lost 5 bases and J 7 bases, leaving 14 bases between the germline ends. Germline V lookup: CDR1 SGHAT, CDR2 FQNNGV. CDR3 sequence reads: CASSAARYGEAFF. In nucleotides, the CDR3 is TGTGCCAGCAGCGCTGCCCGCTACGGTGAAGCTTTCTTT.

V usage is TRBV12-3 or TRBV12-4 and J usage is TRBJ1-6, with D perhaps matching TRBD1 (5 bases). The CDR3 contains 13 residues. V lost 5 bases and J 10 bases, leaving 12 bases between the germline ends. In DNA, the CDR3 is TGTGCCAGCAGTCAGACAGAAGAGTCACCCCTCCACTTT. It specifies CASSQTEESPLHF.

CDR3 in amino acids: CASSPRGIFGENTEAFF. CDR3 coding DNA: TGTGCCAGCAGCCCAAGGGGGATTTTTGGGGAGAACACTGAAGCTTTCTTT. The rearrangement joins TRBV6-2 or TRBV6-3 to TRBJ1-1; tentative D call: TRBD1 (6 bases). The CDR3 covers 17 residues. With 6 bases removed from V and 1 base from J, the gap between germline ends came to 21 bases. Germline assignment: CDR1 MNHEY and CDR2 SVGEGT.

The rearrangement uses TRBV2 and TRBJ2-1; TRBD1 aligns across 8 bases. CDR3 length: 14 residues. From germline, CDR1 is SNHLY and CDR2 FYNNEI. V trimming: 5 bases; J trimming: 9 bases; junction bases outside the gene matches: 9. The DNA for the CDR3 is TGTGCCAGCAGTCTCCCAAGGACAGGGATTGAGCAGTTCTTC. As protein: CASSLPRTGIEQFF.

The chain carries TRBV9 and TRBJ1-2; D remains unclear. Per germline, CDR1 SGDLS and CDR2 YYNGEE. Between the trimmed V and J ends, which lost 3 bases and 8 bases, there was a span of 5 bases. CDR3 size: 10 residues. CDR3 in amino acids: CASSGEGYTF. DNA for the CDR3: TGTGCCAGCAGCGGGGAGGGCTACACCTTC.

The rearrangement joins TRBV12-3 or TRBV12-4 to TRBJ1-4; D not certain. V lost 6 bases and J lost 4, with 6 bases in between. CDR3 length: 12 residues. CDR3 protein: CASSQVNEKLFF. CDR3 DNA sequence: TGTGCCAGCAGCCAGGTTAATGAAAAACTGTTTTTT.